This passage covers 17 T cell receptor beta chains from one sample sequenced in a study of blood T cell repertoires in COVID-19. Some clones are missing from TCRdb's copy, which holds only in-frame ones; the method was immunoSEQ multiplex PCR. This table holds 60,000 to 65,000 clones, approximately 79% found once. Material: peripheral blood. The receptor source for this set is a woman at least 80 years old with active or convalescent COVID-19.

This clone was detected ten times or more. The chain combines TRBV6-6 with TRBJ1-6; 7 positions agree with TRBD1. The length of the CDR3 is 15 residues. Germline CDR1 reads MNHNY; CDR2 reads SVGAGI (reference sequence). V shed 6 bases, J shed 7 bases, and the junction held 9 bases outside the gene matches. The CDR3 loop reads CASRPKTGINSPLHF. In DNA form, the CDR3 reads TGTGCCAGCAGACCTAAGACAGGGATCAATTCACCCCTCCACTTT.

This chain uses TRBV5-1 with TRBJ2-7; 9 nucleotides agree with TRBD1. The junction had 9 bases not matched to a gene; V was cut back by 4 bases and J by 4 bases. CDR3 length equals 15 residues. Germline V lookup: CDR1 SGHRS, CDR2 YFSETQ. CDR3 in DNA: TGCGCCAGCAGCCGGGGACAGGGTGGTTTTTACGAGCAGTACTTC. Its protein is CASSRGQGGFYEQYF.

This clone was counted a single time. V usage is TRBV19 and J usage is TRBJ1-3; 7 positions match TRBD1. The CDR3 covers 15 residues. The germline CDR1 and CDR2 sequences are LNHDA and SQIVND (reference sequence). V was pared by 4 bases and J by 4 bases, with 7 bases of the junction left unmatched. CDR3 residues: CASSTGTEAGNTIYF. The CDR3 region has the DNA TGTGCCAGTAGTACCGGGACAGAAGCCGGAAACACCATATATTTT.

The J gene is TRBJ2-5, the V gene TRBV4-1, with TRBD1 as a possible D gene (6 bases). V was cut by 2 bases and J by 2 bases, with 12 bases left in between. The V gene's germline CDR1 is MGHRA and CDR2 YSYEKL. The CDR3 is made up of 15 amino acids. Here the CDR3 reads CASSQRTDRQETQYF. The CDR3 DNA reads as TGCGCCAGCAGCCAAAGGACGGACAGACAAGAGACCCAGTACTTC.

V usage is TRBV3-1 (or the pseudogene TRBV3-2) and J usage is TRBJ2-7; tentatively, D is TRBD1 (6 bases). The germline gives CDR1 LGHDT, CDR2 YNNKEL (reference sequence). The CDR3 covers 14 residues. The germline V and J ends were trimmed by 4 bases and 3 bases, with 13 bases remaining between them. The DNA for the CDR3 is TGTGCCAGCAGCCGCACAGGGCAGGACTACGAGCAGTACTTC. Protein product: CASSRTGQDYEQYF.

The rearrangement uses TRBV11-2 and TRBJ2-3; possible D gene TRBD2, 6 bases. The CDR3 extends over 16 amino acids. The V gene lost 0 bases and the J gene lost 0 bases, with 10 bases spanning the gap. The germline CDR1 and CDR2 sequences are SGHAT and FQNNGV. The CDR3: CASSLDLRGSTDTQYF. CDR3 DNA: TGTGCCAGCAGCTTAGATTTACGGGGGAGCACAGATACGCAGTATTTT.

The chain couples TRBV19 to TRBJ2-3, with D perhaps TRBD2 (6 bases). There are 15 residues in the CDR3. Germline V gives CDR1 LNHDA, CDR2 SQIVND (reference sequence). With 7 bases removed from V and 5 bases from J, the gap between germline ends came to 19 bases. The CDR3 reads CASNHGGYGVDTQYF. The CDR3 DNA reads TGTGCCAGTAACCACGGGGGTTATGGGGTAGATACGCAGTATTTT.

In its sample, this clone was seen once. The DNA of the CDR3 is TGTGCCAGCAGTGATCTACTACTTAATGAAAAACTGTTTTTT. The encoded protein is CASSDLLLNEKLFF. V gene TRBV25-1 combines with J gene TRBJ1-4; D remains ambiguous. V lost 3 bases and J lost 4, with 9 bases in between. From germline, CDR1 is MGHDK and CDR2 SYGVNS. The CDR3 is 14 amino acids.

The V call is TRBV13, the J call TRBJ2-2; TRBD1 might be the D (5 bases). Trimming pared 3 bases from V and 1 base from J, leaving 12 bases between. CDR3 length equals 16 residues. The germline gives CDR1 PRHDT, CDR2 FYEKMQ (reference sequence). The CDR3 loop reads CASSFGSQGNTGELFF. The CDR3 nucleotides read TGTGCCAGCAGCTTCGGATCCCAGGGGAACACCGGGGAGCTGTTTTTT.

The CDR3 DNA is TGTGCCAGCAGCCCGTCAGGGGGCGCGACCGAAAAACTGTTTTTT. It translates to CASSPSGGATEKLFF. V usage is TRBV7-2 and J usage is TRBJ1-4, with 8 bases that match TRBD1. Trimming took 5 bases from V and 8 from J; bases not matched to a gene: 10. The CDR3 length is 15 residues. The germline CDR1 and CDR2 sequences are SGHTA and FQGNSA.

In nucleotides, the CDR3 is TGTGCCAGCAGTGAGATAGCGGGGGAACAGTTCTTC. Translation: CASSEIAGEQFF. The chain has TRBV2 and TRBJ2-1; the match to TRBD2 covers 9 bases. V gave up 3 bases and J gave up 13 bases; unmatched junction bases: 4. The CDR3 runs 12 residues. Germline CDR1 and CDR2: SNHLY and FYNNEI.

This chain connects TRBV4-1 to TRBJ2-5; D remains ambiguous. V was trimmed by 1 base and J by 1 base, leaving 10 bases between them. Germline lookup yields CDR1 MGHRA and CDR2 YSYEKL. The CDR3 spans 15 residues. CDR3 coding DNA: TGCGCCAGCAGCCAAGTCGGTCCAACCCAAGAGACCCAGTACTTC. As protein: CASSQVGPTQETQYF.

The V and J genes are TRBV3-1 (or the pseudogene TRBV3-2) and TRBJ1-1; 11 bases fit TRBD1. With V trimmed by 3 bases and J by 7 bases, 4 bases remained unmatched. The CDR3 is 14 amino acids. The germline V gene has CDR1 LGHDT and CDR2 YNNKEL (reference sequence). CDR3: CASSQPGQGVEAFF. The CDR3 DNA sequence: TGTGCCAGCAGCCAGCCGGGACAGGGGGTTGAAGCTTTCTTT.

The rearrangement uses TRBV11-2 and TRBJ2-1, with a tentative D call TRBD1 (6 bases). The CDR3 spans 14 residues. Germline values: CDR1 SGHAT, CDR2 FQNNGV. Trimming left V 5 bases short and J 3 bases short, with 11 bases between. CDR3 region: CASSPPQGYNEQFF. The CDR3 region has the DNA TGTGCCAGCAGCCCCCCACAGGGCTACAATGAGCAGTTCTTC.

This rearrangement joins TRBV5-1 to TRBJ1-4, with TRBD1 identical over 7 bases. This CDR3 spans 18 amino acids. Germline lookup yields CDR1 SGHRS and CDR2 YFSETQ. V trimming: 4 bases; J trimming: 1 base; junction bases outside the gene matches: 13. The CDR3 loop is CASSRTPGQPITNEKLFF. As DNA, the CDR3 is TGCGCCAGCAGCCGTACCCCGGGACAGCCAATAACTAATGAAAAACTGTTTTTT.

The V and J genes are TRBV12-3 or TRBV12-4 and TRBJ1-4, with D hard to call. The CDR3 runs to 13 residues. V dropped 4 bases and J dropped 7 bases, with 10 bases sitting between them. CDR3 in amino acids: CASSWATREKLFF. In nucleotides, the CDR3 is TGTGCCAGCAGTTGGGCCACACGTGAAAAACTGTTTTTT.

The J gene is TRBJ2-1, the V gene TRBV11-2; D is uncertain. This CDR3 has 15 amino acids. Trimming cost V 5 bases and J 2 bases, with 13 bases left between them. Germline V lookup: CDR1 SGHAT, CDR2 FQNNGV. CDR3 loop: CASSREDFTYNEQFF. As DNA, the CDR3 is TGTGCCAGCAGCCGTGAAGACTTCACCTACAATGAGCAGTTCTTC. The whole variable domain, remainder taken from reference TRBV11-2 and TRBJ2-1, is EAGVAQSPRYKIIEKRQSVAFWCNPISGHATLYWYQQILGQGPKLLIQFQNNGVVDDSQLPKDRFSAERLKGVDSTLKIQPAKLEDSAVYLCASSREDFTYNEQFFGPGTRLTVL.